Only a few counts were recorded for the clone carrying this T cell receptor beta chain. The antigen remains undetermined. PCR primers comprised 60 Vbeta and 13 Jbeta primers. TCRdb's copy holds only in-frame clones and misses some; the assay was immunoSEQ multiplex PCR. This sample has roughly 180,000 clones, with about 75% found just once. Trimming pared 8 bases from V and 6 bases from J, leaving 26 bases between. Germline V gene data show CDR1 as MNHEY and CDR2 as SMNVEV (reference sequence). This CDR3 spans 16 amino acids. These data belong to a study of cytomegalovirus exposure and HLA in healthy donors. Overall study findings and caveats: In a later analysis, at a false discovery rate of 0.05, about 17,000 TCR beta sequences matched HLA alleles. TCR beta chains numbering under 200 were designated cytomegalovirus-associated.

Sequences were obtained from PBMCs. This chain uses TRBV27 with TRBJ2-7, with D maybe TRBD1 (5 bases). The clonotype originates from a woman aged 40 to 49 in good health and CMV-seropositive. The CDR3 DNA reads TGTGCCAGCGGAGCCCCAACAGGTGGGAAAAGTGGCGAGCAGTACTTC. Residues: CASGAPTGGKSGEQYF.